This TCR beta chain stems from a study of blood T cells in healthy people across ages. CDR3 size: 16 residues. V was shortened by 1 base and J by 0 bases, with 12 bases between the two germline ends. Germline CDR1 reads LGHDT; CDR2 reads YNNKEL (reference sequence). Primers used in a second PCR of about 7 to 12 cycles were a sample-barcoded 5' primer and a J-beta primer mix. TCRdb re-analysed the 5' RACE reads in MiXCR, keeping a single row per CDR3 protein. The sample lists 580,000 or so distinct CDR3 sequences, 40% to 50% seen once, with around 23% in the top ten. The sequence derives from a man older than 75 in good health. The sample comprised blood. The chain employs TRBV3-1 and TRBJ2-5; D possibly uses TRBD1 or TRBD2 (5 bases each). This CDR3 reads CASSQAPGRHQETQYF. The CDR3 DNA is TGTGCCAGCAGCCAAGCGCCGGGACGGCACCAAGAGACCCAGTACTTC.